This section outlines one T cell receptor (beta chain) sequence together with its context. What it recognizes is unknown. PCR employed 60 Vbeta and 13 Jbeta primers. Profiling relied on immunoSEQ multiplex PCR, and the TCRdb table lists in-frame clones only, not all of them. In the table there are about 160,000 clones, 65% to 90% of which are singletons. This entry is derived from a study of cytomegalovirus exposure and HLA in healthy donors. About the study: Some 180 million T cells yielded more than 90 million unique TCR beta sequences in earlier analysis.

Overall study results and limits: Later on, an analysis tied about 17,000 TCR beta sequences to HLA alleles at 0.05 false discovery rate.

Trimming cost V 1 base and J 6 bases, with 9 bases left between them. The CDR3 covers 13 residues. Per the germline V gene, CDR1 is KGHSH and CDR2 is LQKENI. The chain carries TRBV18 and TRBJ1-2, with D perhaps matching TRBD1 (6 bases). Sequenced sample: PBMCs. The source of this sequence is a man aged 45-65 years in good health and CMV-seropositive. The DNA for the CDR3 is TGTGCCAGCTCACCACTGGCAGGGGATGGCTACACCTTC. Amino acid sequence: CASSPLAGDGYTF.